This T cell receptor beta chain was profiled in a study of blood T cell repertoires in COVID-19. Assay used: immunoSEQ multiplex PCR; TCRdb lists only in-frame clones, some missing. The sample contains around 290,000 clones, 89% of which appear only once. The clonotype comes from a woman in her 40s who had recovered from COVID-19. The sample comprised PBMCs or T cells enriched from blood (not recorded which).

CDR3 amino acids: CAWNLGPQQDTQYF. CDR3 in DNA: TGTGCCTGGAATCTGGGGCCACAACAAGATACGCAGTATTTT. V gene TRBV30 combines with J gene TRBJ2-3; D may be TRBD1 (5 bases). Germline values: CDR1 GTSNPN, CDR2 SVGIG (reference sequence). The length of the CDR3 is 14 residues. V lost 4 bases, J lost 5 bases, and 16 bases lay in between.